This TCR beta chain was sequenced in a study of early T cells in non-severe SARS-CoV-2 infection. Across the study: Chains from this unsorted whole-blood bulk RNA could not be paired.

This CDR3 comprises 13 residues. Germline CDR1 MGHDK, CDR2 SYGVNS. The ends were cut back, 5 bases at V and 8 bases at J, with 15 bases in the middle. Unique molecular identifiers (one per individual cDNA molecule) were attached. TCRdb reanalysed the 5' RACE reads using MiXCR and keeps one entry per CDR3 protein. The sample contains about 58,000 distinct CDR3 sequences, more than 9.5% of which appear only once. Source material: whole blood. The receptor's source is an adult who was a healthcare worker with PCR-confirmed SARS-CoV-2 infection or an uninfected control (not recorded which). The gene calls are TRBV25-1 and TRBJ1-1; no clear D. The CDR3 nucleotides read TGTGCCAGCAGTCCCATTGTGAGTTACGAAGCTTTCTTT. It yields the protein CASSPIVSYEAFF.